A selection of T cell receptor beta chains follows, all from one sample in a study of blood T cell repertoires in COVID-19. Measured with immunoSEQ multiplex PCR; TCRdb has only the in-frame clones, and not every one. The sample has 220,000 or so clones, roughly four fifths seen once. The sample was peripheral blood. The receptors originated from a woman at least 80 years old with COVID-19, enrolled during active disease. CDR3s include the opening cysteine and the closing phenylalanine or tryptophan. A D gene is named only where the DNA matches it firmly. Expanded clones get a size class; other rows say once, few or many, or leave the size out.

d_call j_call clone_size v_call cdr3_aa cdr3_nt
. TRBJ1-2 . TRBV27 CASRRGFGPYGYTF TGTGCCAGCAGGAGGGGGTTCGGCCCATATGGCTACACCTTC
TRBD2 TRBJ2-1 . TRBV14 CASSGRDSAYNEQFF TGTGCCAGCAGTGGGAGGGACTCCGCATACAATGAGCAGTTCTTC
. TRBJ2-2 . TRBV28 CASSTTGPGANTGELFF TGTGCCAGCAGTACAACCGGACCGGGAGCAAACACCGGGGAGCTGTTTTTT
. TRBJ2-1 . TRBV28 CASSLARGQFF TGTGCCAGCAGCCTTGCCCGCGGGCAGTTCTTC
. TRBJ2-3 . TRBV6-5 CASSLFRGSDTQYF TGTGCCAGCAGTTTATTTCGGGGTTCAGATACGCAGTATTTT
. TRBJ1-1 . TRBV2 CATNRDVNTEAFF TGTGCCACAAACAGGGATGTGAACACTGAAGCTTTCTTT
. TRBJ2-5 few TRBV11-3 CASSLRVGETQYF TGTGCCAGCAGCCTACGGGTGGGAGAGACCCAGTACTTC
. TRBJ1-4 . TRBV6-5 CASSLVDLSSEKLFF TGTGCCAGCAGCCTAGTGGACTTATCCTCTGAAAAACTGTTTTTT
. TRBJ2-6 . TRBV5-1 CASSIAAGANVLTF TGCGCCAGCAGCATCGCAGCTGGGGCCAACGTCCTGACTTTC
TRBD2 TRBJ2-1 . TRBV18 CASSPPSSGSKNEQFF TGTGCCAGCTCACCACCGTCTAGCGGGAGTAAGAATGAGCAGTTCTTC
TRBD1 TRBJ1-2 . TRBV5-5 CASSLDRANYGYTF TGTGCCAGCAGCTTAGACAGGGCTAACTATGGCTACACCTTC
. TRBJ1-1 few TRBV30 CAWNQGFGAFF TGTGCCTGGAATCAGGGTTTTGGGGCTTTCTTT
TRBD1 TRBJ2-7 . TRBV5-1 CASSRTGDYEQYF TGCGCCAGCAGCCGGACAGGGGACTACGAGCAGTACTTC
TRBD1 TRBJ1-4 . TRBV29-1 CSATGTGGNEKLFF TGCAGCGCTACCGGGACAGGGGGTAATGAAAAACTGTTTTTT
TRBD1 TRBJ1-6 . TRBV9 CASSVRTGENSPLHF TGTGCCAGCAGCGTACGGACAGGGGAGAATTCACCCCTCCACTTT
. TRBJ2-1 . TRBV12-3/TRBV12-4 CASSLRTVGEQFF TGTGCCAGCAGTTTAAGGACAGTCGGTGAGCAGTTCTTC
TRBD1 TRBJ1-1 . TRBV19 CASSGDRVTEAFF TGTGCCAGTAGTGGGGACAGGGTCACTGAAGCTTTCTTT
TRBD2 TRBJ2-2 . TRBV5-4 CASTLAGRTGELFF TGTGCCAGCACCTTAGCGGGACGCACCGGGGAGCTGTTTTTT
TRBD1 TRBJ2-1 . TRBV9 CASSVNRGAYNEQFF TGTGCCAGCAGCGTTAACAGGGGGGCCTACAATGAGCAGTTCTTC
. TRBJ1-1 . TRBV5-1 CASSLAGNTEAFF TGCGCCAGCAGCTTGGCCGGGAACACTGAAGCTTTCTTT
TRBD1 TRBJ1-2 . TRBV5-1 CASSLDTGDYGYTF TGCGCCAGCAGCTTGGACACAGGGGACTATGGCTACACCTTC
. TRBJ2-2 few TRBV7-6 CASSRGTTNTGELFF TGTGCCAGCAGTAGGGGGACTACCAACACCGGGGAGCTGTTTTTT
. TRBJ1-5 . TRBV18 CASSPLDSMGQPQHF TGTGCCAGCTCACCCCTGGACAGTATGGGCCAGCCCCAGCATTTT
TRBD1 TRBJ1-5 . TRBV19 CASSSPRTGGRQPQHF TGTGCCAGTAGTAGCCCCCGGACAGGGGGACGGCAGCCCCAGCATTTT
. TRBJ1-2 . TRBV5-1 CASSLSVPSYGYTF TGCGCCAGCAGCTTGTCGGTCCCCTCCTATGGCTACACCTTC
. TRBJ1-5 . TRBV2 CASKLLNSNQPQHF TGTGCCAGCAAACTCTTAAATAGCAATCAGCCCCAGCATTTT
TRBD2 TRBJ2-7 . TRBV3-1/TRBV3-2 CASSQFIPGLADRPIIYEQYF TGTGCCAGCAGCCAATTCATTCCGGGACTAGCGGACAGACCAATCATCTACGAGCAGTACTTC
TRBD1 TRBJ1-4 once TRBV18 CASSRDSDQEKLFF TGTGCCAGCTCCCGGGACAGCGACCAGGAAAAACTGTTTTTT
. TRBJ2-7 . TRBV27 CASRRGGGYEQYF TGTGCCAGCAGGCGAGGAGGAGGCTACGAGCAGTACTTC
TRBD1 TRBJ1-2 few TRBV3-1/TRBV3-2 CASSPLQGPGGYTF TGTGCCAGCAGCCCACTACAGGGGCCGGGCGGCTACACCTTC
TRBD1 TRBJ2-4 . TRBV6-6 CASSYPRDSPAYF TGTGCCAGCAGTTACCCGAGGGACAGTCCAGCGTACTTC
. TRBJ2-7 many TRBV2 CASNIRGGEQYF TGTGCCAGCAATATAAGGGGTGGGGAGCAGTACTTC
. TRBJ2-7 few TRBV29-1 CSVESGYEQYF TGCAGCGTTGAATCAGGGTACGAGCAGTACTTC
. TRBJ1-4 . TRBV5-1 CASSLLGSGKLFF TGCGCCAGCAGCTTGTTGGGGAGCGGAAAACTGTTTTTT
TRBD1 TRBJ1-1 once TRBV19 CASTHDRGGTEAFF TGTGCCAGTACCCATGACAGGGGAGGTACTGAAGCTTTCTTT
TRBD1 TRBJ2-1 . TRBV5-4 CASSPLDRGLEQFF TGTGCCAGCAGCCCACTTGACAGGGGCCTTGAGCAGTTCTTC
. TRBJ1-4 . TRBV5-5 CASSLIQGLDEKLFF TGTGCCAGCAGCCTTATCCAGGGGTTGGATGAAAAACTGTTTTTT
. TRBJ2-7 . TRBV6-5 CASTRGREASEQYF TGTGCCAGCACTAGGGGCAGGGAGGCAAGCGAGCAGTACTTC
. TRBJ1-6 . TRBV5-4 CASSLDPAGGNSPLHF TGTGCCAGCAGCTTGGACCCAGCGGGGGGTAATTCACCCCTCCACTTT
. TRBJ2-2 . TRBV9 CASSVGSRPGTGELFF TGTGCCAGCAGCGTAGGCTCCCGTCCAGGAACCGGGGAGCTGTTTTTT
. TRBJ2-7 . TRBV2 CASSERYEQYF TGTGCCAGCAGTGAACGGTACGAGCAGTACTTC
. TRBJ2-1 . TRBV28 CASSLSGYRGSGEQFF TGTGCCAGCAGTTTATCCGGTTATAGGGGTTCCGGTGAGCAGTTCTTC
. TRBJ2-7 . TRBV12-3/TRBV12-4 CASSFGVGEQYF TGTGCCAGCAGTTTCGGGGTAGGCGAGCAGTACTTC
. TRBJ2-7 . TRBV5-1 CASSLETSEQYF TGCGCCAGCAGCTTGGAAACAAGCGAGCAGTACTTC
TRBD1 TRBJ2-2 . TRBV19 CASSAGTGWGELFF TGTGCCAGTAGTGCCGGGACAGGGTGGGGGGAGCTGTTTTTT
TRBD1 TRBJ1-6 few TRBV6-2/TRBV6-3 CASSYSGQSSPLHF TGTGCCAGCAGTTACTCGGGACAGTCTTCACCCCTCCACTTT
TRBD2 TRBJ2-1 . TRBV28 CASSLGTSGREQFF TGTGCCAGCAGCCTGGGGACTAGCGGGAGAGAGCAGTTCTTC
TRBD2 TRBJ2-7 . TRBV5-8 CASSTQGLAGEGQYF TGTGCCAGCAGCACCCAGGGACTAGCGGGAGAGGGGCAGTACTTC
TRBD1 TRBJ2-2 . TRBV5-1 CASSRQGSLNTGELFF TGCGCCAGCAGCAGACAGGGGTCCTTAAACACCGGGGAGCTGTTTTTT
TRBD1 TRBJ2-1 . TRBV19 CASSVTGISNGEQFF TGTGCCAGTAGTGTGACAGGGATCTCCAATGGTGAGCAGTTCTTC
TRBD1 TRBJ1-1 . TRBV6-5 CASSSTTGTGAEAFF TGTGCCAGCAGTTCTACCACCGGGACAGGGGCGGAAGCTTTCTTT
TRBD1 TRBJ1-2 . TRBV7-2 CASSPRTGKVGYTF TGTGCCAGCAGCCCGCGGACAGGGAAGGTTGGCTACACCTTC
TRBD1 TRBJ1-2 . TRBV9 CASSPRRQGWVYTF TGTGCCAGCAGCCCTCGACGACAGGGTTGGGTCTACACCTTC